One sample yielded the 13 T cell receptor beta chains listed below, sequenced in a study of identifying expanded T cells in peripheral blood. Assay used: immunoSEQ multiplex PCR; TCRdb lists only in-frame clones, some missing. The data contain about 120,000 clones, about four fifths of them singletons. The sequenced sample consisted of blood. The receptors were gathered from a person aged 18 to 75 in good health.

The V gene is TRBV5-1, the J gene TRBJ1-2, with D perhaps TRBD1 (6 bases). CDR1 is SGHRS and CDR2 is YFSETQ in the germline V gene. The CDR3 is 13 amino acids. V was shortened by 7 bases and J by 4 bases, with 14 bases between the two germline ends. The CDR3 bases are TGCGCCAGCGACTGGGGGGCCGGCTATGGCTACACCTTC. Its protein product is CASDWGAGYGYTF.

This chain links TRBV6-5 with TRBJ2-2, with 10 nucleotides matching TRBD2. CDR3 size: 15 residues. Germline V gives CDR1 MNHEY, CDR2 SVGAGI. J lost 0 bases, V lost 6 bases, and 1 base had no gene match. The DNA of the CDR3 is TGTGCCAGCAGAAGCGGGGGGGCGAACACCGGGGAGCTGTTTTTT. Protein sequence: CASRSGGANTGELFF.

The chain has TRBV19 and TRBJ1-2; TRBD1 matches 7 bases. Germline V lookup: CDR1 LNHDA, CDR2 SQIVND (reference sequence). J was trimmed by 0 bases and V by 1 base; bases with no gene match: 8. The CDR3 extends over 17 amino acids. This CDR3 is CASSIVSRDRPNYGYTF. The CDR3 coding sequence is TGTGCCAGTAGTATAGTAAGCCGGGACAGACCTAACTATGGCTACACCTTC. The full variable domain, completed using reference TRBV19 and TRBJ1-2, is DGGITQSPKYLFRKEGQNVTLSCEQNLNHDAMYWYRQDPGQGLRLIYYSQIVNDFQKGDIAEGYSVSREKKESFPLTVTSAQKNPTAFYLCASSIVSRDRPNYGYTFGSGTRLTVV.

V and J are TRBV18 and TRBJ1-3; no definite D call. V was trimmed by 0 bases and J by 3 bases, leaving 12 bases between them. The germline CDR1 and CDR2 sequences are KGHSH and LQKENI. There are 16 residues in the CDR3. CDR3 sequence reads: CASSPPGRGFGNTIYF. CDR3 DNA sequence: TGTGCCAGCTCACCACCGGGCAGAGGCTTTGGAAACACCATATATTTT.

The gene calls are TRBV14 and TRBJ2-1; D not resolved. The CDR3 covers 15 residues. V was cut by 3 bases and J by 10 bases, with 19 bases left in between. Germline loops: CDR1 SGHDN, CDR2 FVKESK. The CDR3 DNA is TGTGCCAGCAGCCATATTATAAGTCCGTACATCGAGCAGTTCTTC. This gives the protein CASSHIISPYIEQFF.

This chain links TRBV18 with TRBJ1-5; possibly TRBD1 for D (5 bases). The germline V gene encodes CDR1 KGHSH and CDR2 LQKENI. With 6 bases removed from V and 7 bases from J, the gap between germline ends came to 16 bases. This CDR3 has 14 amino acids. CDR3 DNA: TGTGCCAGCTCGGGGACCTTCGGGGAGCAGCCCCAGCATTTT. This codes for CASSGTFGEQPQHF.

V gene TRBV4-3 combines with J gene TRBJ1-3; 7 bases agree with TRBD1. V shed 3 bases, J shed 2 bases, and the junction held 4 bases outside the gene matches. Germline V gene data show CDR1 as LGHNA and CDR2 as YSLEER. The CDR3 covers 15 residues. CDR3 coding DNA: TGCGCCAGCAGCCACCTCAGGGGGGCTGGAAACACCATATATTTT. Its translation: CASSHLRGAGNTIYF.

The table lists this clone with a count of one. The V gene is TRBV1, the J gene TRBJ2-2; the D call of TRBD2 is as the table states it, not checked on the DNA. TRBV1 constitutes a pseudogene. This CDR3 comprises 18 residues. The CDR3 coding sequence is TGCACCAGCAGCCAAGATGAGTTCGAGCGGGTGAACACCGGGGAGCTGTTTTTT. Translation gives CTSSQDEFERVNTGELFF.

This clone has only a few counts. The chain uses TRBV5-4 and TRBJ1-1; D unclear. The CDR3 is made up of 12 amino acids. The germline V and J ends were trimmed by 5 bases and 3 bases, with 8 bases remaining between them. CDR1 is SGHNT, CDR2 YYREEE, per germline (reference sequence). CDR3 nucleotides: TGTGCCAGCAGTGGGCAGTACACTGAAGCTTTCTTT. Its protein is CASSGQYTEAFF.

There are a few counts of this clone. This chain links TRBV19 with TRBJ1-6; weak D call: TRBD1 (5 bases). The CDR3 runs 14 residues. Per germline, CDR1 LNHDA and CDR2 SQIVND (reference sequence). With 5 bases removed from V and 10 bases from J, the gap between germline ends came to 15 bases. The CDR3 here is CASSPGRGISPLHF. For the CDR3, the DNA is TGTGCCAGTAGTCCCGGGAGGGGCATCTCACCCCTCCACTTT.

The chain links TRBV4-2 to TRBJ1-1; 10 bases fit TRBD1. With V trimmed by 0 bases and J by 5 bases, 3 bases remained unmatched. Per the germline V gene, CDR1 is LGHNA and CDR2 is YNFKEQ. CDR3 size: 15 residues. The CDR3: CASSQDDRGRTEAFF. As DNA, the CDR3 is TGTGCCAGCAGCCAAGATGACAGGGGGCGAACTGAAGCTTTCTTT.

In its sample, this clone was seen many times. The rearrangement joins TRBV13 to TRBJ2-3; 7 bases agree with TRBD1. The junction had 10 bases not matched to a gene; V was cut back by 5 bases and J by 5 bases. The CDR3 contains 15 residues. Germline V lookup: CDR1 PRHDT, CDR2 FYEKMQ (reference sequence). This CDR3 is CASSTDRVGVDTQYF. DNA for the CDR3: TGTGCCAGCAGCACCGACAGGGTAGGAGTAGATACGCAGTATTTT. Combining the CDR3 with reference TRBV13 and TRBJ2-3 gives the whole variable domain AAGVIQSPRHLIKEKRETATLKCYPIPRHDTVYWYQQGPGQDPQFLISFYEKMQSDKGSIPDRFSAQQFSDYHSELNMSSLELGDSALYFCASSTDRVGVDTQYFGPGTRLTVL.

The chain carries TRBV28 and TRBJ2-7; D is ambiguous. Per germline, CDR1 MDHEN and CDR2 SYDVKM. The CDR3 length is 12 residues. V lost 3 bases and J lost 4, with 7 bases in between. CDR3 nucleotides: TGTGCCAGCAGTTTGAAAGGATACGAGCAGTACTTC. Its translation is CASSLKGYEQYF.